This T cell receptor (beta chain) appears in the sequencing data of a study of blood T cell repertoires in COVID-19. Study-wide context: Researchers got acute and convalescent COVID-19 samples from the United States, Italy and Spain.

Study processing details: From reference gene primer amplification, estimates of nucleated cell counts were derived. TCRdb's table, derived via immunoSEQ multiplex PCR, lists solely in-frame clones and lacks some. The DNA was the basis for D and trimming; V, J and clone size are from that table. The sample lists roughly 40,000 clones; 65% to 90% were seen once. From germline, CDR1 is SGHDT and CDR2 YYEEEE. The V and J ends lost 2 bases and 4 bases respectively, with 16 bases between them. The CDR3 length is 16 residues. The sequence was collected from a middle-aged man with active COVID-19. The rearrangement links TRBV5-6 to TRBJ2-1; maybe TRBD2 (6 bases). The sequencing input was peripheral blood. The CDR3 DNA reads as TGTGCCAGCAGCTTTATCCTCGCTAGCGAATACAATGAGCAGTTCTTC. Residues: CASSFILASEYNEQFF.